Reported below is one T cell receptor beta chain. This specimen belongs to a study of CD4+ T cells in melanoma. Germline assignment: CDR1 GTSNPN and CDR2 SVGIG (reference sequence). The CDR3 runs to 13 residues. Trimming removed 1 base from V and 1 base from J, with 8 bases in between. Profiling relied on immunoSEQ multiplex PCR, and the TCRdb table lists in-frame clones only, not all of them. The table includes about 110,000 clones, about 90% detected once. The sequenced sample was peripheral blood. This sequence originates from a human donor with melanoma. The chain links TRBV30 to TRBJ2-7, with D tentatively TRBD1 (6 bases). The CDR3 sequence is CAWSATGSYEQYF. In DNA form, the CDR3 reads TGTGCCTGGAGTGCGACAGGATCCTACGAGCAGTACTTC.